This T cell receptor (beta chain) was recorded in a study of T cell repertoires in cytomegalovirus infection. Study-wide context: Recently identified HLA-C-restricted CMV epitopes were used, and well-studied HLA-B-restricted CMV epitopes were used as well.

About this clonotype itself: Its cognate antigen is unknown.

Deletions cut 1 base from V and 5 bases from J, with 15 bases between. The germline CDR1 and CDR2 sequences are MGHDK and SYGVNS. There are 15 residues in the CDR3. From the reads, TCRdb called clonotypes with MiXCR, one entry per CDR3 protein. Of approximately 76,000 distinct CDR3 sequences in the sample, around 37% were seen once. The chain recombines TRBV25-1 with TRBJ2-7; unclear D gene. The sample here was CD8+ T cells from cultured PBMCs, taken from culture after CMV antigen stimulation. The sequence derives from a human donor in good health (CMV status not recorded). Some clones in this sample may be carry-over from other donors' samples. The CDR3 DNA follows: TGTGCCAGCAGTGAATTGTCTGAAAAGGAGAACGAGCAGTACTTC. This gives the protein CASSELSEKENEQYF.